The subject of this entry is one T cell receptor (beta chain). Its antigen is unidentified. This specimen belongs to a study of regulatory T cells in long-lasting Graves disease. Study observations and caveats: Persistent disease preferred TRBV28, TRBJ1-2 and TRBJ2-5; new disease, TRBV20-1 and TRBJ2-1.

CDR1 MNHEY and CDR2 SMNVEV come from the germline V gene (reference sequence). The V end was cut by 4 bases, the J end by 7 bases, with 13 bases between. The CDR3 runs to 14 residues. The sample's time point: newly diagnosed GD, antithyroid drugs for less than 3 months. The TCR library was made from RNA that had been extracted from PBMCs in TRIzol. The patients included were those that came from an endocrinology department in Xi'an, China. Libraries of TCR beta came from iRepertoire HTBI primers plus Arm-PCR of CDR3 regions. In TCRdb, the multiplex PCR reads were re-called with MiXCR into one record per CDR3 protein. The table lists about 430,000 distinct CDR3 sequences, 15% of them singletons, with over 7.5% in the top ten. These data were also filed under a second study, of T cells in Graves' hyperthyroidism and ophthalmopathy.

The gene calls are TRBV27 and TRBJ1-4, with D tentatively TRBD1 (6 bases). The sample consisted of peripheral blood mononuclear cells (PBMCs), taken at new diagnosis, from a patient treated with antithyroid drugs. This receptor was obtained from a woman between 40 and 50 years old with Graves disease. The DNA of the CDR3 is TGTGCCAGCAGTTGGAACAGGGTTTCTGAAAAACTGTTTTTT. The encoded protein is CASSWNRVSEKLFF.